This T cell receptor (beta chain) comes out of a study of shared clonotypes between healthy human individuals. Caucasian adults living in Nashville, Tennessee, provided all samples. As handled by the study authors: Junction-only immunoSEQ sequences carried no quality scores, so filtering differed. Measured with immunoSEQ multiplex PCR; TCRdb has only the in-frame clones, and not every one. V, J and clone size are those of that table, while D and trimming were read from the DNA. There are approximately 1,500,000 clones in the sample; about 98% occur only once, and approximately 0.45% lies in the top ten. The count of this clone is one. This TCR derives from a man aged 25 to 40 in good health. Sequencing used naive CD4+ T cells sorted from blood. Subset indicated: CD45RA+ positively selected.

The CDR3: CASSGIGTALYEQYF. Written as DNA, the CDR3 is TGTGCCAGCAGTGGGATCGGGACAGCACTCTACGAGCAGTACTTC. The chain is built from TRBV28 and TRBJ2-7; 7 nucleotides line up with TRBD1. V lost 5 bases and J lost 3; bases outside the gene matches: 10. The CDR3 is 15 amino acids. Germline assignment: CDR1 MDHEN and CDR2 SYDVKM.